The 20 T cell receptor beta chains in this list originate from one sample, sequenced in a study of patients and donors after allogeneic stem cell transplantation. TCRdb re-analysed the RT-PCR reads in MiXCR, keeping a single row per CDR3 protein. This sample has 70,000 to 85,000 distinct CDR3 sequences, with 26% found just once. The sequencing sample was made of blood, either unsorted or a sorted T cell fraction (not recorded which). The receptors were gathered from a human donor who was either an allogeneic HSCT recipient or a stem cell or donor lymphocyte infusion donor (not recorded which). It is not recorded whose cells these are; they may come from a transplant donor.

The V and J genes are TRBV12-3 or TRBV12-4 and TRBJ1-6, with 7 bases aligning to TRBD1. Trimming removed 4 bases from V and 3 bases from J; junction bases left unmatched: 9. CDR3 length: 17 residues. The CDR3 here is CASSSQGTAVYNSPLHF. The CDR3 region has the DNA TGTGCCAGCAGTTCCCAAGGGACAGCGGTCTATAATTCACCCCTCCACTTT.

The chain joins TRBV4-3 to TRBJ2-1, with TRBD1 identical over 10 bases. Germline lookup yields CDR1 LGHNA and CDR2 YSLEER. The J segment lost 5 bases and the V segment lost 4 bases, leaving 5 bases of the junction unmatched. The CDR3 totals 15 residues. The CDR3: CASSRWDRGDNEQFF. The CDR3 DNA sequence: TGCGCCAGCAGCCGATGGGACAGGGGAGACAATGAGCAGTTCTTC.

The chain joins TRBV6-1 to TRBJ1-1; D remains unclear. The V and J ends lost 6 bases and 7 bases respectively, with 9 bases between them. The CDR3 totals 11 residues. Germline V gives CDR1 MNHNS, CDR2 SASEGT. The CDR3, as DNA: TGTGCCAGCAGGGGGTTTATTGAAGCTTTCTTT. It is translated as CASRGFIEAFF.

This chain joins TRBV5-1 and TRBJ1-6; D call uncertain. V shed 2 bases and J shed 0 bases, with 6 bases lying between them. This CDR3 contains 15 residues. The germline gives CDR1 SGHRS, CDR2 YFSETQ. CDR3 sequence (DNA): TGCGCCAGCAGCTTCAAGGACTCCTATAATTCACCCCTCCACTTT. The encoded protein is CASSFKDSYNSPLHF.

This clonotype came up a few times. The rearrangement uses TRBV4-3 and TRBJ2-1; D is tentatively TRBD1 or TRBD2 (5 bases each). Trimming left V 0 bases short and J 0 bases short, with 15 bases between. The germline gives CDR1 LGHNA, CDR2 YSLEER. The CDR3 is 18 amino acids. In DNA, the CDR3 is TGCGCCAGCAGCCAAGATCTTCGAGGGACCAGCTCCTACAATGAGCAGTTCTTC. Translating it yields CASSQDLRGTSSYNEQFF.

This clonotype was seen more than once but under ten times. This rearrangement joins TRBV28 to TRBJ1-5; unclear D gene. Trimming shortened V by 8 bases and J by 3 bases, and 14 bases separated the two germline ends. This CDR3 region has 14 residues. CDR1 MDHEN and CDR2 SYDVKM come from the germline V gene. As DNA, the CDR3 is TGTGCCAGCTCAAACGGCGGAACCAATCAGCCCCAGCATTTT. Residues: CASSNGGTNQPQHF.

This chain connects TRBV24-1 to TRBJ2-1; 7 bases agree with TRBD2. Germline V gives CDR1 KGHDR, CDR2 SFDVKD. Unmatched junction bases numbered 6, after V lost 4 bases and J lost 1 base. The CDR3 is 16 residues long. DNA for the CDR3: TGTGCCACCAGTGACCAAACTAGCGTATCCTACAATGAGCAGTTCTTC. This encodes CATSDQTSVSYNEQFF.

V usage is TRBV30 and J usage is TRBJ2-1; 9 bases agree with TRBD2. CDR1 and CDR2 from the germline V gene are GTSNPN and SVGIG (reference sequence). This CDR3 has 13 amino acids. Trimming at V came to 2 bases and at J to 8 bases, leaving 4 bases not matched to a gene. The CDR3 is CAWSSGLAYEQFF. The CDR3 nucleotides read TGTGCCTGGAGTTCAGGACTAGCGTATGAGCAGTTCTTC.

This chain connects TRBV14 to TRBJ2-5, with D uncertain. CDR3 length: 16 residues. V lost 1 base and J lost 4, with 16 bases in between. Germline V CDR1 and CDR2: SGHDN, FVKESK. Here the CDR3 reads CASSQVRTHVRETQYF. CDR3 DNA sequence: TGTGCCAGCAGCCAAGTCCGGACCCACGTAAGAGAGACCCAGTACTTC. Together with reference TRBV14 and TRBJ2-5, the CDR3 gives the full variable domain: EAGVTQFPSHSVIEKGQTVTLRCDPISGHDNLYWYRRVMGKEIKFLLHFVKESKQDESGMPNNRFLAERTGGTYSTLKVQPAELEDSGVYFCASSQVRTHVRETQYFGPGTRLLVL.

This clonotype appeared a few times. V usage is TRBV12-3 or TRBV12-4 and J usage is TRBJ2-1; maybe TRBD2 (6 bases). This CDR3 contains 15 residues. V lost 6 bases and J 0 bases, leaving 12 bases between the germline ends. CDR3 in DNA: TGTGCCAGCAGACCAGCGGGCGGCTCCTACAATGAGCAGTTCTTC. Translating it yields CASRPAGGSYNEQFF.

This clonotype showed up just a few times. The rearrangement uses TRBV21-1 and TRBJ1-5. TRBV21-1 is designated a pseudogene. The CDR3 spans 15 residues. This CDR3 is CASSKVPGSRESQHF. CDR3 sequence (DNA): TGTGCCAGCAGCAAAGTCCCCGGGTCCCGCGAGTCCCAGCATTTT.

This clonotype appeared many times. The V call is TRBV12-3 or TRBV12-4, the J call TRBJ2-5; 9 bases map to TRBD2. The CDR3 has 15 amino acids. After removal of 6 bases from V and 5 bases from J, the junction contained 10 bases not matched to a gene. The CDR3, as DNA: TGTGCCAGCAGCAGTGGTGAGCGGGGGGTCGAGACCCAGTACTTC. Encoded protein: CASSSGERGVETQYF.

The chain combines TRBV5-5 with TRBJ1-2, with TRBD1 as a possible D gene (5 bases). This CDR3 has 15 amino acids. The V end lost 0 bases, the J end lost 5 bases, and 14 bases lay between the germline ends. Germline CDR1 reads SGHKS; CDR2 reads YYEKEE (reference sequence). The CDR3: CASSLVWGAEYGYTF. CDR3 bases: TGTGCCAGCAGCTTGGTATGGGGCGCGGAATATGGCTACACCTTC. Filled out from reference TRBV5-5 and TRBJ1-2, the complete variable domain reads DAGVTQSPTHLIKTRGQQVTLRCSPISGHKSVSWYQQVLGQGPQFIFQYYEKEERGRGNFPDRFSARQFPNYSSELNVNALLLGDSALYLCASSLVWGAEYGYTFGSGTRLTVV.

This clonotype was observed a handful of times. This rearrangement joins TRBV7-9 to TRBJ1-2; D is undetermined. V shed 8 bases and J shed 7 bases, with 5 bases lying between them. The CDR3 covers 9 residues. Germline V gene data show CDR1 as SEHNR and CDR2 as FQNEAQ (reference sequence). The CDR3 region has the DNA TGTGCCAGCGGGAGTGGCTACACCTTC. Protein sequence: CASGSGYTF.

This chain joins TRBV7-9 and TRBJ2-1; D not certain. Per the germline V gene, CDR1 is SEHNR and CDR2 is FQNEAQ (reference sequence). This CDR3 spans 13 amino acids. V lost 5 bases and J 8 bases, leaving 13 bases between the germline ends. CDR3 protein: CASSPRHGYEQFF. CDR3 coding DNA: TGTGCCAGCAGCCCCAGGCATGGTTATGAGCAGTTCTTC.

This chain links TRBV25-1 with TRBJ1-5; D is unclear. V was clipped by 3 bases and J by 0 bases, with 9 bases between them. CDR3 size: 15 residues. Germline V gives CDR1 MGHDK, CDR2 SYGVNS. Here the CDR3 reads CASSDNLYSNQPQHF. CDR3 nucleotide sequence: TGTGCCAGCAGTGATAATCTCTATAGCAATCAGCCCCAGCATTTT.

The chain is built from TRBV4-3 and TRBJ1-6; D uncertain. Looked up from germline, CDR1 is LGHNA and CDR2 is YSLEER. V was cut by 5 bases and J by 0 bases, with 26 bases left in between. This CDR3 has 21 amino acids. In DNA, the CDR3 is TGCGCCAGCAGCTGTGTCTCCGGACTCTCGGATGAAAGCTCCTATAATTCACCCCTCCACTTT. This sequence encodes CASSCVSGLSDESSYNSPLHF.

The gene calls are TRBV2 and TRBJ1-6; D unclear. CDR1 and CDR2 (germline): SNHLY, FYNNEI. CDR3 size: 15 residues. Trimming stripped 7 bases from V and 0 bases from J, with 10 bases between. CDR3 nucleotides: TGTGCCAGCACAATCCCGAGCTCCTATAATTCACCCCTCCACTTT. Its protein product is CASTIPSSYNSPLHF.

The chain uses TRBV29-1 and TRBJ2-3, with D possibly being TRBD1 (5 bases). V dropped 7 bases and J dropped 4 bases, with 12 bases sitting between them. The CDR3 runs to 12 residues. The germline V gene has CDR1 SQVTM and CDR2 ANQGSEA. Written as DNA, the CDR3 is TGCAGCGCCCAGGGCCCTCCAGATACGCAGTATTTT. It specifies CSAQGPPDTQYF.

In this sample, this clonotype turned up many times. This chain connects TRBV12-3 or TRBV12-4 to TRBJ1-1; tentative D call: TRBD1 (6 bases). The CDR3 has 15 amino acids. Trimming pared 4 bases from V and 1 base from J, leaving 13 bases between. The CDR3 here is CASSSQTGANTEAFF. The CDR3 DNA reads as TGTGCCAGCAGTTCGCAGACAGGCGCGAACACTGAAGCTTTCTTT.